This T cell receptor (beta chain) is drawn from a study of cytomegalovirus exposure and HLA in healthy donors. Study-level background: Some 87 million unique TCRs from HLA-typed donors were held in an early release of data.

Between the trimmed V and J ends, which lost 3 bases and 9 bases, there was a span of 22 bases. CDR3 length: 17 residues. The V gene's germline CDR1 is SGHRS and CDR2 YFSETQ. With respect to this clone: The antigen is undetermined.

PCR used 60 Vbeta primers and 13 Jbeta primers. The protocol was immunoSEQ multiplex PCR, while the TCRdb copy is restricted to in-frame clones and leaves out a portion. This sample contains approximately 120,000 clones. Study-wide findings and caveats: According to an earlier analysis, most TCR beta V segments yielded productive rearrangements about 90% or about 30% of the time. Published work reported that the classifier diagnosed cytomegalovirus status with high specificity and sensitivity.

The TCR originated in a man in his forties or fifties in good health and CMV-seronegative. Sequencing input: PBMCs. V is TRBV5-1 and J is TRBJ1-6; tentatively, D is TRBD1 (5 bases). The CDR3 loop is CASSSTEGRTRGSPLHF. The CDR3 bases are TGCGCCAGCAGCTCCACGGAGGGGAGGACAAGGGGTTCACCCCTCCACTTT. The full variable domain, in which reference TRBV5-1 and TRBJ1-6 provide the parts outside the CDR3, is KAGVTQTPRYLIKTRGQQVTLSCSPISGHRSVSWYQQTPGQGLQFLFEYFSETQRNKGNFPGRFSGRQFSNSRSEMNVSTLELGDSALYLCASSSTEGRTRGSPLHFGNGTRLTVT.